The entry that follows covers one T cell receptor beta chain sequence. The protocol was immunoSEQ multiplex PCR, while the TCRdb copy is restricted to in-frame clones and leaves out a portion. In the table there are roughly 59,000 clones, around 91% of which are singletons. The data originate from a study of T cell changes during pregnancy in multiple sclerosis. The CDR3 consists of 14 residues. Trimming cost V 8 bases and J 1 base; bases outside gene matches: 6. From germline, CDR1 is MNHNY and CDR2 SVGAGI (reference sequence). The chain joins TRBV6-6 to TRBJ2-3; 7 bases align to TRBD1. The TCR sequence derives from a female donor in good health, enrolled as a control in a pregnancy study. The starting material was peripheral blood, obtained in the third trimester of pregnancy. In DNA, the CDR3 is TGTGCCAGCCGTACAGGGGCGGGCACAGATACGCAGTATTTT. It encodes CASRTGAGTDTQYF.